The clone carrying this TCR beta chain was counted ten times or more. Its target is unknown. This record belongs to a study of T cells in Graves' hyperthyroidism and ophthalmopathy. Study outcomes and limitations: Blood samples included most of the expanded thyroid clonotypes exceeding 0.001. Classification by a 13 V-J model distinguished ophthalmopathy from stable hyperthyroidism.

Ophthalmopathy cases met thresholds of Clinical Activity Score at least 3, NOSPECS grade at least 4 and duration under 3 months. Investigators excluded patients with uncontrolled infection, other autoimmune disease, pregnancy or lactation. What was amplified from RNA transcripts were TCR beta CDR3 regions. Researchers ran a first-round RT-PCR on the TCR CDR3 using the HTBI primer set. TCRdb analysed the multiplex PCR reads with MiXCR anew, one entry per CDR3 protein. This table holds around 390,000 distinct CDR3 sequences, roughly 14% found once. J was trimmed by 4 bases and V by 3 bases; bases with no gene match: 16. CDR3 length: 18 residues. Germline V gene sequence: CDR1 KGHSH, CDR2 LQKENI.

V usage is TRBV18 and J usage is TRBJ1-1; 8 bases are a match to TRBD1. The specimen was blood. The sequence derives from a woman in her twenties or thirties with Graves' ophthalmopathy. The CDR3 sequence is CASSPGQGAVSGGTEAFF. CDR3 coding DNA: TGTGCCAGCTCACCCGGCCAGGGGGCGGTATCTGGGGGCACTGAAGCTTTCTTT.